These 9 T cell receptor beta chains came from one sample sequenced in a study of shared clonotypes between healthy human individuals. Clones were sequenced by immunoSEQ multiplex PCR, and TCRdb holds only the in-frame ones, with some missing. The sample includes roughly 1,500,000 clones, 98% to 99% of them seen just once. The material sequenced was naive CD4+ T cells sorted from blood. Documented subset: CD45RA+ positively selected. The receptors were gathered from a man younger than 45 in good health.

J is TRBJ1-5 and V is TRBV11-3, with D possibly TRBD1 on 6 matching bases. V was cut by 3 bases and J by 1 base, with 13 bases left in between. The CDR3 totals 16 residues. From germline, CDR1 is SGHNT and CDR2 YENEEA. CDR3 nucleotide sequence: TGTGCCAGCAGCTTTTCCAGGGGAATGAGCAATCAGCCCCAGCATTTT. Translating gives CASSFSRGMSNQPQHF.

Details on this clone: Other DNA variants within this sample encode the same CDR3. The V gene is TRBV9, the J gene TRBJ2-3, with no clear D. Germline V gene sequence: CDR1 SGDLS, CDR2 YYNGEE. CDR3 size: 14 residues. V gave up 0 bases and J gave up 3 bases, with 8 bases separating them. In DNA, the CDR3 is TGTGCCAGCAGCGTAGCCCCCGGTACAGATACGCAGTATTTT. Its protein is CASSVAPGTDTQYF.

The V call is TRBV6-5, the J call TRBJ1-1; D is perhaps TRBD1 (6 bases). Germline loops: CDR1 MNHEY, CDR2 SVGAGI. Trimming cost V 0 bases and J 1 base, with 12 bases left between them. The CDR3 spans 16 residues. The CDR3 bases are TGTGCCAGCAGTTACTCGTCGGGGGCCACGAACACTGAAGCTTTCTTT. Translated, it gives CASSYSSGATNTEAFF.

V is TRBV7-9 and J is TRBJ2-5; D is possibly TRBD2 (5 bases). The V and J ends lost 4 bases and 2 bases respectively, with 14 bases between them. The CDR3 extends over 15 amino acids. Germline V lookup: CDR1 SEHNR, CDR2 FQNEAQ (reference sequence). The CDR3 protein is CASSSPYSGQETQYF. CDR3 in DNA: TGTGCCAGCAGCTCACCTTACTCGGGGCAAGAGACCCAGTACTTC.

The DNA for the CDR3 is TGCGCCAGCAGCTTGAGTGGGACAGGGAGCACTGAAGCTTTCTTT. Translated, it gives CASSLSGTGSTEAFF. This sequence joins TRBV5-1 and TRBJ1-1, with 9 bases matching TRBD1. The germline gives CDR1 SGHRS, CDR2 YFSETQ. J gave up 4 bases and V 1 base, and 5 bases lay outside the gene matches. CDR3 length: 15 amino acids.

The V and J genes are TRBV4-1 and TRBJ1-4; 8 bases match TRBD1. J lost 8 bases, V lost 2 bases, and 4 bases had no gene match. The CDR3 runs to 14 residues. Germline CDR1 is MGHRA and CDR2 is YSYEKL. CDR3 nucleotide sequence: TGCGCCAGCAGCCAACAGGGGGCGCGAGAAAAACTGTTTTTT. Its translation is CASSQQGAREKLFF.

With regard to this clone: The same CDR3 can be traced to other DNA sequences in this sample. V and J are TRBV9 and TRBJ1-1, with a possible D match to TRBD1 (5 bases). The ends were cut back, 0 bases at V and 6 bases at J, with 9 bases in the middle. Germline V gives CDR1 SGDLS, CDR2 YYNGEE. CDR3 length: 13 amino acids. As DNA, the CDR3 is TGTGCCAGCAGCGTAGTCGGGGGGTCTGAAGCTTTCTTT. This encodes CASSVVGGSEAFF.

The rearrangement links TRBV2 to TRBJ2-2; 9 nucleotides line up with TRBD1. Germline trimming cut 10 bases from V and 4 bases from J; bases unmatched to any gene: 10. This CDR3 is built from 15 residues. The germline CDR1 and CDR2 sequences are SNHLY and FYNNEI. Here the CDR3 reads CATNPGQGFTGELFF. CDR3 in DNA: TGTGCCACGAACCCGGGACAGGGATTCACCGGGGAGCTGTTTTTT. The whole variable domain, remainder taken from reference TRBV2 and TRBJ2-2, is EPEVTQTPSHQVTQMGQEVILRCVPISNHLYFYWYRQILGQKVEFLVSFYNNEISEKSEIFDDQFSVERPDGSNFTLKIRSTKLEDSAMYFCATNPGQGFTGELFFGEGSRLTVL.

The CDR3 DNA follows: TGTGCCAGCAGCTCCATTTCACCCTACTTTAAGTCCAACAATGAGCAGTTCTTC. Amino acids: CASSSISPYFKSNNEQFF. This sequence joins TRBV7-9 and TRBJ2-1; no definite D call. Trimming removed 4 bases from V and 5 bases from J, with 24 bases in between. Germline loops: CDR1 SEHNR, CDR2 FQNEAQ (reference sequence). The CDR3 contains 18 residues.